The present entry profiles one T cell receptor (beta chain) with its context. Its cognate antigen is unknown. This entry comes from a study of OX40 agonist ivuxolimab in advanced cancers. Study background: Patients were 82.7% male with ages roughly 20 to 85, mean about 60. Around 40% of patients had received prior checkpoint inhibitor therapy. General observations from the study: Expanded clones were, on average, more numerous among CD8+ T cells than CD4+.

Measured with immunoSEQ multiplex PCR; TCRdb has only the in-frame clones, and not every one. This table holds tens of thousands of clones, over 75% found once. This sequence was found in an adult with an advanced solid tumor such as melanoma, head and neck, liver or kidney cancer. The sample here was CD4+ or CD8+ T cells sorted from blood, taken in a trial of the OX40 agonist ivuxolimab.

The CDR3 protein is CASSLEMKDTQYF. The CDR3 DNA follows: TGTGCCAGCAGCTTGGAAATGAAAGATACGCAGTATTTT. The chain uses TRBV5-6 and TRBJ2-3; D remains ambiguous. This CDR3 has 13 amino acids. V was pared by 0 bases and J by 5 bases, with 7 bases between. Germline V gene lookup returns CDR1 SGHDT and CDR2 YYEEEE.